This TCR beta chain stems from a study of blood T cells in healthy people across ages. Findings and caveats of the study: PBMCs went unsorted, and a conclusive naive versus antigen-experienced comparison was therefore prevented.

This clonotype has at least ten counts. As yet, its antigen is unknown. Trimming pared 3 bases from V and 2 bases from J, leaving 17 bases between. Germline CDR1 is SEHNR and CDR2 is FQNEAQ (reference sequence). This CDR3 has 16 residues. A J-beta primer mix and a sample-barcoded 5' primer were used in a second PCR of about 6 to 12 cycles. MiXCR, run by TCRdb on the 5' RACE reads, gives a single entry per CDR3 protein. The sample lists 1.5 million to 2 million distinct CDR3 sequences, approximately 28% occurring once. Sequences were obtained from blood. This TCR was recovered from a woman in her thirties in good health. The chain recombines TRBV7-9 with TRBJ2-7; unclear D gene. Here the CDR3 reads CASSLFGSGRPYEQYF. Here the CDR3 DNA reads TGTGCCAGCAGCTTGTTTGGGTCGGGCCGTCCCTACGAGCAGTACTTC.